This passage covers 8 T cell receptor beta chains from one sample sequenced in a study of T cells in Graves' hyperthyroidism and ophthalmopathy. Researchers took RNA transcripts and amplified the TCR beta CDR3 regions from them. RT-PCR in the first round (using the HTBI primer set) targeted the TCR CDR3. TCRdb fed the multiplex PCR reads into MiXCR, producing one record per CDR3 protein. The top ten clones hold under 55% of a sample with 300,000 to 400,000 distinct CDR3 sequences, 15% to 20% of them seen once. The sequenced material came from blood. All receptors derive from a woman in her forties or fifties with Graves' hyperthyroidism.

This chain uses TRBV6-1 with TRBJ1-4; 10 nucleotides align to TRBD1. This CDR3 has 18 residues. V was pared by 5 bases and J by 5 bases, with 14 bases of the junction left unmatched. Germline V gene lookup returns CDR1 MNHNS and CDR2 SASEGT. In DNA form, the CDR3 reads TGTGCCAGCAGTCCATTCCACTTCCCGGGACAGGGGAATGAAAAACTGTTTTTT. It translates to CASSPFHFPGQGNEKLFF.

This clonotype was recorded a few times. The chain couples TRBV2 to TRBJ1-1; a possible D gene is TRBD1 (5 bases). V dropped 10 bases and J dropped 6 bases, with 15 bases sitting between them. The germline V gene has CDR1 SNHLY and CDR2 FYNNEI. This CDR3 region has 12 residues. CDR3 sequence (DNA): TGTGCCACCCTGGGGAGGGGCGCTGAAGCTTTCTTT. It is translated as CATLGRGAEAFF.

This clonotype was found many times. The chain couples TRBV11-2 to TRBJ1-1; 7 bases are a match to TRBD1. V lost 5 bases, J lost 2 bases, and 8 bases stayed unmatched. CDR3 length: 15 amino acids. CDR1 and CDR2 (germline): SGHAT, FQNNGV. Here the CDR3 reads CASSPLGTANTEAFF. The CDR3 nucleotides read TGTGCCAGCAGCCCGCTGGGGACAGCTAACACTGAAGCTTTCTTT.

This clonotype is a singleton in its sample. The genes are TRBV20-1 and TRBJ1-2; 10 bases map to TRBD1. The germline CDR1 and CDR2 sequences are DFQATT and SNEGSKA (reference sequence). Germline trimming cut 5 bases from V and 6 bases from J; bases unmatched to any gene: 9. The CDR3 contains 14 residues. CDR3 protein: CSAWKTGTGDGYTF. For the CDR3, the DNA is TGCAGTGCTTGGAAGACCGGGACAGGGGATGGCTACACCTTC.

The chain carries TRBV5-1 and TRBJ1-6; D unresolved. V gave up 3 bases and J gave up 7 bases, with 14 bases separating them. Germline CDR1 and CDR2: SGHRS and YFSETQ. The CDR3 consists of 15 residues. The CDR3: CASSSSEGGNSPLHF. The CDR3 coding sequence is TGCGCCAGCAGCTCCAGCGAGGGCGGGAATTCACCCCTCCACTTT.

This clonotype was detected ten times or more. The chain combines TRBV6-2 or TRBV6-3 with TRBJ2-7; possibly TRBD2 for D (5 bases). The CDR3 consists of 12 residues. Germline V gives CDR1 MNHEY, CDR2 SVGEGT. V dropped 8 bases and J dropped 4 bases, with 12 bases sitting between them. The CDR3 is CASSGREYEQYV. The CDR3 DNA follows: TGTGCCAGCTCGGGGAGAGAATACGAGCAGTACGTC.

This sequence joins TRBV27 and TRBJ2-7; D might be TRBD1 or TRBD2, each matching 5 bases. Germline CDR1 reads MNHEY; CDR2 reads SMNVEV (reference sequence). V was pared by 3 bases and J by 7 bases, with 13 bases between. This CDR3 is built from 13 residues. The CDR3 protein is CASSFGGRREQYF. The CDR3 region has the DNA TGTGCCAGCAGTTTTGGGGGTAGGAGGGAGCAGTACTTC.

At least ten counts were recorded for this clonotype. The gene calls are TRBV3-1 and TRBJ2-3; 7 bases map to TRBD1. Trimming cost V 3 bases and J 11 bases; bases outside gene matches: 11. Looked up from germline, CDR1 is LGHDT and CDR2 is YNNKEL (reference sequence). This CDR3 region has 14 residues. As DNA, the CDR3 is TGTGCCAGCAGCCATCCACCCCGGGACAGAGAGCAGTATTTT. Translated, it gives CASSHPPRDREQYF.